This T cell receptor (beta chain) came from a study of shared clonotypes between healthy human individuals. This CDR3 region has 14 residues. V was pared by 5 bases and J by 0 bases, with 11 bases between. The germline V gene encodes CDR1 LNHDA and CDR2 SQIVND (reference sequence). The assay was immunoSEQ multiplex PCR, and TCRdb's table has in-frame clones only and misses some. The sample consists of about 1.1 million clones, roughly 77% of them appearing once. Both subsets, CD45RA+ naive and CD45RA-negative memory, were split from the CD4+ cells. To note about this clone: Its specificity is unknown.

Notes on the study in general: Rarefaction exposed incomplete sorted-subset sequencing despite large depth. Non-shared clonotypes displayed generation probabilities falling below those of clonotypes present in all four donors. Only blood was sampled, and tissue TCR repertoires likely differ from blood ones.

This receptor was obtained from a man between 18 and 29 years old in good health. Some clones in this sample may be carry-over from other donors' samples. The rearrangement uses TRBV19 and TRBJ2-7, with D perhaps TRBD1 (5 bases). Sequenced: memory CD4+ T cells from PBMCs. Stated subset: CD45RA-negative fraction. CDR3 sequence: CASSRQKSSYEQYF. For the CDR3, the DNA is TGTGCCAGTAGTCGACAGAAAAGCTCCTACGAGCAGTACTTC.